The 20 T cell receptor beta chains below were found in one sample sequenced in a study of memory CD4+ T cells and cytomegalovirus serostatus (dated by TCRdb to about 2019). Library prep was done by the immunoSEQ multiplex PCR assay. TCRdb limited this immuneACCESS table to in-frame rearrangements with V and J called. A share of clones is missing; checked studies link under half to unresolved V genes, and the rest is unexplained. This sample lists about 56,000 clones; around 80% were detected once. The ten largest clones represent around 0.4% of the sample. Single viable CD3+CD4+CD8-CD45RO+ cells were sorted as memory CD4+ T cells on a FACSAria II. The sequenced sample consisted of memory CD4+ T cells from blood. Receptor source: an adult in good health and CMV-seronegative.

The chain recombines TRBV5-5 with TRBJ1-4; no reliable D call. Trimming shortened V by 2 bases and J by 3 bases, and 11 bases separated the two germline ends. This CDR3 has 15 amino acids. Germline lookup yields CDR1 SGHKS and CDR2 YYEKEE (reference sequence). The CDR3 region has the DNA TGTGCCAGCAGCTTAAGCGGGAGACCTAATGAAAAACTGTTTTTT. It specifies CASSLSGRPNEKLFF.

V usage is TRBV28 and J usage is TRBJ1-5; the match to TRBD1 covers 9 bases. CDR3 size: 14 residues. Looked up from germline, CDR1 is MDHEN and CDR2 is SYDVKM. J gave up 6 bases and V 5 bases, and 5 bases lay outside the gene matches. The CDR3 here is CASSLQQGAQPQHF. CDR3 DNA: TGTGCCAGCAGTCTACAACAGGGGGCTCAGCCCCAGCATTTT.

This chain uses TRBV5-1 with TRBJ2-1, with D tentatively TRBD1 (6 bases). Germline V CDR1 and CDR2: SGHRS, YFSETQ. The CDR3 consists of 15 residues. Trimming left V 0 bases short and J 4 bases short, with 11 bases between. CDR3 sequence (DNA): TGCGCCAGCAGCTTGGTTGGGGACATATACAATGAGCAGTTCTTC. It is translated as CASSLVGDIYNEQFF.

This clone appeared a few times. The chain links TRBV5-1 to TRBJ1-4; no clear D gene. Per the germline V gene, CDR1 is SGHRS and CDR2 is YFSETQ. Trimming left V 2 bases short and J 6 bases short, with 11 bases between. The CDR3 runs to 14 residues. The chain's CDR3 is CASSFRGGDEKLFF. CDR3 nucleotides: TGCGCCAGCAGCTTTCGGGGAGGTGATGAAAAACTGTTTTTT.

The V call is TRBV5-6, the J call TRBJ2-1; the D is unclear. CDR1 is SGHDT and CDR2 is YYEEEE in the germline V gene. This CDR3 region has 16 residues. Trimming removed 7 bases from V and 1 base from J, with 18 bases in between. CDR3 in amino acids: CASATPVAVSYNEQFF. The DNA of the CDR3 is TGTGCCAGCGCCACCCCCGTGGCTGTTTCCTACAATGAGCAGTTCTTC. The whole variable domain, filled in from reference TRBV5-6 and TRBJ2-1, reads DAGVTQSPTHLIKTRGQQVTLRCSPKSGHDTVSWYQQALGQGPQFIFQYYEEEERQRGNFPDRFSGHQFPNYSSELNVNALLLGDSALYLCASATPVAVSYNEQFFGPGTRLTVL.

J is TRBJ2-1 and V is TRBV14; 10 bases are a match to TRBD2. The CDR3 sequence is 16 residues long. V lost 4 bases and J lost 7; bases outside the gene matches: 10. Germline lookup yields CDR1 SGHDN and CDR2 FVKESK. This CDR3 is CASSRSGGDSRNEQFF. Here the CDR3 DNA reads TGTGCCAGCAGCCGGAGCGGGGGGGACTCTCGGAATGAGCAGTTCTTC. The whole variable domain, remainder taken from reference TRBV14 and TRBJ2-1, is EAGVTQFPSHSVIEKGQTVTLRCDPISGHDNLYWYRRVMGKEIKFLLHFVKESKQDESGMPNNRFLAERTGGTYSTLKVQPAELEDSGVYFCASSRSGGDSRNEQFFGPGTRLTVL.

The rearrangement joins TRBV7-8 to TRBJ2-5; TRBD2 matches 8 bases. The J segment lost 2 bases and the V segment lost 5 bases, leaving 1 base of the junction unmatched. This CDR3 has 13 amino acids. Germline loops: CDR1 SGHVS, CDR2 FQNEAQ. CDR3 in amino acids: CASSRGGQETQYF. For the CDR3, the DNA is TGTGCCAGCAGCCGCGGGGGGCAAGAGACCCAGTACTTC.

This chain links TRBV5-5 with TRBJ1-2; TRBD1 matches 9 bases. Germline CDR1 and CDR2: SGHKS and YYEKEE (reference sequence). CDR3 length equals 13 residues. V gave up 3 bases and J gave up 3 bases; unmatched junction bases: 0. This chain's CDR3 is CASSWTGDYGYTF. In nucleotides, the CDR3 is TGTGCCAGCAGCTGGACAGGGGACTATGGCTACACCTTC.

This chain links TRBV11-3 with TRBJ2-2, with TRBD2 identical over 11 bases. Germline V gene lookup returns CDR1 SGHNT and CDR2 YENEEA. J was trimmed by 0 bases and V by 3 bases; bases with no gene match: 6. The CDR3 loop spans 18 amino acids. CDR3 coding DNA: TGTGCCAGCAGCTTCCGGACTAGCGGGCCAACGAACACCGGGGAGCTGTTTTTT. Translating gives CASSFRTSGPTNTGELFF. Supplemented by reference TRBV11-3 and TRBJ2-2, the full variable domain reads EAGVVQSPRYKIIEKKQPVAFWCNPISGHNTLYWYLQNLGQGPELLIRYENEEAVDDSQLPKDRFSAERLKGVDSTLKIQPAELGDSAVYLCASSFRTSGPTNTGELFFGEGSRLTVL.

The rearrangement links TRBV27 to TRBJ2-1; 8 bases map to TRBD1. In germline, CDR1 is MNHEY, CDR2 SMNVEV (reference sequence). This CDR3 has 16 residues. V lost 0 bases, J lost 13 bases, and 14 bases stayed unmatched. The CDR3 region has the DNA TGTGCCAGCAGTTTATCCCCACCCCCAACAGGGGGTAAACAGTTCTTC. Amino acids: CASSLSPPPTGGKQFF.

The CDR3 DNA sequence: TGTGCCAGCAGCTTACAGGAGAACTATGGCTACACCTTC. Amino acids: CASSLQENYGYTF. The chain employs TRBV7-2 and TRBJ1-2; D is ambiguous. The CDR3 contains 13 residues. Trimming cost V 2 bases and J 2 bases, with 6 bases left between them. Germline values: CDR1 SGHTA, CDR2 FQGNSA.

The chain combines TRBV27 with TRBJ2-6; D is perhaps TRBD1 or TRBD2 (6 bases each). V was trimmed by 0 bases and J by 0 bases, leaving 9 bases between them. This CDR3 has 17 amino acids. CDR1 MNHEY and CDR2 SMNVEV come from the germline V gene (reference sequence). The CDR3 DNA sequence: TGTGCCAGCAGTTTATCGGGGGGCCCCTCTGGGGCCAACGTCCTGACTTTC. Residues: CASSLSGGPSGANVLTF.

The chain combines TRBV29-1 with TRBJ2-5, with D uncertain. This CDR3 contains 13 residues. The V end was cut by 1 base, the J end by 4 bases, with 10 bases between. Looked up from germline, CDR1 is SQVTM and CDR2 is ANQGSEA. The CDR3 loop reads CSVEAGVGETQYF. Here the CDR3 DNA reads TGCAGCGTTGAAGCTGGGGTCGGAGAGACCCAGTACTTC. Full variable domain (rest looked up from reference TRBV29-1 and TRBJ2-5): SAVISQKPSRDICQRGTSLTIQCQVDSQVTMMFWYRQQPGQSLTLIATANQGSEATYESGFVIDKFPISRPNLTFSTLTVSNMSPEDSSIYLCSVEAGVGETQYFGPGTRLLVL.

V and J are TRBV4-1 and TRBJ2-1, with 11 bases lining up with TRBD2. Germline trimming cut 6 bases from V and 6 bases from J; bases unmatched to any gene: 10. Germline assignment: CDR1 MGHRA and CDR2 YSYEKL. The CDR3 contains 16 residues. CDR3 sequence reads: CASRPSLAGGRNEQFF. The CDR3 DNA sequence: TGCGCCAGCAGACCATCCCTAGCGGGGGGACGCAATGAGCAGTTCTTC.

J is TRBJ2-3 and V is TRBV18; perhaps D is TRBD1 or TRBD2 (5 bases each). Per the germline V gene, CDR1 is KGHSH and CDR2 is LQKENI. Trimming stripped 3 bases from V and 2 bases from J, with 12 bases between. The CDR3 consists of 15 residues. In nucleotides, the CDR3 is TGTGCCAGCTCACCCACCGGGACCACCACAGATACGCAGTATTTT. Protein product: CASSPTGTTTDTQYF.

V and J are TRBV14 and TRBJ2-1; D perhaps matches TRBD1 (6 bases). CDR1 is SGHDN and CDR2 is FVKESK in the germline V gene. The CDR3 length is 16 residues. Trimming left V 4 bases short and J 8 bases short, with 21 bases between. The CDR3 protein is CASSLIRRGRSDEQFF. The CDR3 DNA sequence: TGTGCCAGCAGCCTGATACGCAGGGGAAGGAGCGATGAGCAGTTCTTC.

As to this clone: Other DNA sequences in this sample translate to the same CDR3. The chain has TRBV5-1 and TRBJ2-7; no clear D. Germline V gives CDR1 SGHRS, CDR2 YFSETQ. CDR3 length: 13 amino acids. The ends were cut back, 2 bases at V and 3 bases at J, with 9 bases in the middle. CDR3 amino acids: CASSLNRDYEQYF. The CDR3 DNA sequence: TGCGCCAGCAGCTTAAACAGAGACTACGAGCAGTACTTC.

Here the CDR3 DNA reads TGTGCCAGCACTACCTATCCCCGCACAGATACGCAGTATTTT. Translated: CASTTYPRTDTQYF. This chain links TRBV6-6 with TRBJ2-3, with unresolved D. CDR3 size: 14 residues. V was pared by 7 bases and J by 1 base, with 12 bases between. Germline-derived CDR1 and CDR2 are MNHNY and SVGAGI (reference sequence).

J is TRBJ2-2 and V is TRBV29-1; TRBD2 matches at 7 bases. The CDR3 spans 17 residues. The trim removed 6 bases at V and 0 bases at J, leaving 13 bases unmatched. Germline V gene lookup returns CDR1 SQVTM and CDR2 ANQGSEA. CDR3 sequence: CSVHGTTSSTNTGELFF. Here the CDR3 DNA reads TGCAGCGTCCACGGGACTACTTCTTCAACGAACACCGGGGAGCTGTTTTTT.

The chain couples TRBV28 to TRBJ2-7; D gene unclear. The CDR3 runs 16 residues. Germline values: CDR1 MDHEN, CDR2 SYDVKM. V was trimmed by 5 bases and J by 0 bases, leaving 17 bases between them. The CDR3 DNA is TGTGCCAGCAGTGACCTCCTGTGGCTGGGCTCCTACGAGCAGTACTTC. Translation gives CASSDLLWLGSYEQYF.